This TCR beta chain was found in a study of blood T cells in healthy people across ages. About the study: About one barcoded beta molecule per two T cells came from capture by template switching. Study-wide results and limits: Donor CMV status was unknown, possibly confounding expanded clonotype changes. Per million T cells, the diversity of TCR beta decreased roughly linearly as age advanced.

With respect to this clonotype: Its antigen is unknown.

Together with a sample-barcoded 5' primer, a J-beta primer mix was included in a second PCR lasting about 7 to 11 cycles. MiXCR, applied by TCRdb to the 5' RACE reads, yields one record per CDR3 protein. The table lists 650,000 to 800,000 distinct CDR3 sequences, 44% of them singletons. This CDR3 region has 14 residues. The V and J ends lost 5 bases and 3 bases respectively, with 11 bases between them. Germline loops: CDR1 LNHNV, CDR2 YYDKDF (reference sequence). Healthy Caucasian individuals from Russia aged roughly 6 to 90 served as donors. The chain carries TRBV15 and TRBJ2-1; D uncertain. Sequences were obtained from blood. The TCR sequence derives from a man aged 55 to 70 in good health. The DNA for the CDR3 is TGTGCCACCAGCGTCCAGACCGACTACAATGAGCAGTTCTTC. Translating it yields CATSVQTDYNEQFF.